The 10 T cell receptor beta chains below come from one sample, sequenced in a study of regulatory T cells in long-lasting Graves disease. Arm-PCR of CDR3 regions and iRepertoire HTBI primers were used to build TCR beta libraries. TCRdb analysed the multiplex PCR reads with MiXCR anew, one entry per CDR3 protein. The sample has some 470,000 distinct CDR3 sequences, about 22% seen once. Time point of the sample: persistent/refractory GD, antithyroid drugs over 5 years with positive TRAb. After RNA was extracted from PBMCs, the TCR library was made from it. Source: peripheral blood mononuclear cells (PBMCs), taken when the disease was refractory, from a patient treated with antithyroid drugs. Receptor source: a female donor with Graves disease.

This clonotype turned up a few times. The rearrangement joins TRBV9 to TRBJ1-5; maybe TRBD1 (5 bases). The germline gives CDR1 SGDLS, CDR2 YYNGEE. V was trimmed by 2 bases and J by 0 bases, leaving 9 bases between them. The CDR3 runs to 15 residues. The CDR3 is CASSVGGNSNQPQHF. The CDR3 DNA reads TGTGCCAGCAGCGTGGGGGGGAATAGCAATCAGCCCCAGCATTTT. Looking up the rest from reference TRBV9 and TRBJ1-5 gives the full variable domain: DSGVTQTPKHLITATGQRVTLRCSPRSGDLSVYWYQQSLDQGLQFLIQYYNGEERAKGNILERFSAQQFPDLHSELNLSSLELGDSALYFCASSVGGNSNQPQHFGDGTRLSIL.

This chain joins TRBV19 and TRBJ2-7; D is unclear. Germline CDR1 and CDR2: LNHDA and SQIVND (reference sequence). The germline V and J ends were trimmed by 3 bases and 5 bases, with 14 bases remaining between them. There are 14 residues in the CDR3. The DNA for the CDR3 is TGTGCCAGTAGTATCGTAGTAGGTAGAAACGAGCAGTACTTC. Translated: CASSIVVGRNEQYF.

This clonotype was detected ten times or more. The J gene is TRBJ2-7, the V gene TRBV28; 7 bases agree with TRBD1. The CDR3 totals 14 residues. V dropped 5 bases and J dropped 1; count of bases not matched to a gene: 5. The germline CDR1 and CDR2 sequences are MDHEN and SYDVKM. The CDR3 DNA reads TGTGCCAGCAGTCCCCGGACAGGATCCTACGAGCAGTACTTC. It codes for CASSPRTGSYEQYF. The full variable domain, rest sourced from reference TRBV28 and TRBJ2-7, is DVKVTQSSRYLVKRTGEKVFLECVQDMDHENMFWYRQDPGLGLRLIYFSYDVKMKEKGDIPEGYSVSREKKERFSLILESASTNQTSMYLCASSPRTGSYEQYFGPGTRLTVT.

Turning to this clonotype: This sequence may be a read error, since a much larger clone differs from it by one base. The chain is built from TRBV29-1 and TRBJ2-5, with 10 bases matching TRBD2. In germline, CDR1 is SQVTM, CDR2 ANQGSEA. The CDR3 spans 14 residues. The junction had 5 bases not matched to a gene; V was cut back by 5 bases and J by 2 bases. The CDR3 nucleotides read TGCAGCGTTCGAGCGGGGGGGGCTCAAGAGACCCAGTACTTC. Amino acids: CSVRAGGAQETQYF.

Worth noting for this clonotype: Just one base apart from a much larger clone, this may be a read error. The chain links TRBV6-2 or TRBV6-3 to TRBJ2-5; the D gene is possibly TRBD2 (5 bases). V shed 2 bases and J shed 4 bases, with 11 bases lying between them. The germline V gene has CDR1 MNHEY and CDR2 SVGEGT. The CDR3 consists of 14 residues. In DNA form, the CDR3 reads TGTGCCAGCAGTTACGCAAGAGAGGGAGAGACCCAGTACTTC. Encoded protein: CASSYAREGETQYF.

The genes are TRBV12-3 or TRBV12-4 and TRBJ2-1; TRBD2 aligns across 11 bases. J lost 7 bases, V lost 5 bases, and 7 bases had no gene match. This CDR3 is built from 15 residues. As DNA, the CDR3 is TGTGCCAGCAGTCCTAGCGGGAGGCAAGGGAATGAGCAGTTCTTC. Encoded protein: CASSPSGRQGNEQFF.

The V call is TRBV5-1, the J call TRBJ2-1; a weak D match, TRBD1 (6 bases). The V gene's germline CDR1 is SGHRS and CDR2 YFSETQ. The ends were cut back, 7 bases at V and 6 bases at J, with 11 bases in the middle. This CDR3 has 12 amino acids. CDR3 loop: CASRTGSNEQFF. CDR3 nucleotide sequence: TGCGCCAGCCGAACAGGGTCCAATGAGCAGTTCTTC.

Of note for this clonotype: Compared with germline, one end of the junction differs, possibly owing to a read error. The rearrangement links TRBV4-2 to TRBJ2-7, with D possibly being TRBD1 or TRBD2 (5 bases each). The CDR3 loop spans 16 amino acids. Germline V lookup: CDR1 LGHNA, CDR2 YNFKEQ. The CDR3 region is CASSQDRGDGAYEQCF. CDR3 DNA sequence: TGTGCCAGCAGCCAAGATCGTGGGGACGGAGCCTACGAGCAGTGCTTC.

This clonotype was counted ten times or more. V and J are TRBV6-1 and TRBJ1-2; no clear D. The V end was cut by 7 bases, the J end by 4 bases, with 16 bases between. Germline lookup yields CDR1 MNHNS and CDR2 SASEGT. CDR3 length: 14 amino acids. In DNA, the CDR3 is TGTGCCAGCAAAAAAGGGTCTGATGCCTATGGCTACACCTTC. This sequence encodes CASKKGSDAYGYTF.

Points on this clonotype: The junction differs from germline at one of its ends, possibly a read error. V and J are TRBV20-1 and TRBJ1-5; no reliable D call. CDR3 length: 12 amino acids. The germline CDR1 and CDR2 sequences are DFQATT and SNEGSKA (reference sequence). In DNA, the CDR3 is TGCAGTGCTCCGGATAGCAGTCAGCCCCAGCATTTT. This encodes CSAPDSSQPQHF.